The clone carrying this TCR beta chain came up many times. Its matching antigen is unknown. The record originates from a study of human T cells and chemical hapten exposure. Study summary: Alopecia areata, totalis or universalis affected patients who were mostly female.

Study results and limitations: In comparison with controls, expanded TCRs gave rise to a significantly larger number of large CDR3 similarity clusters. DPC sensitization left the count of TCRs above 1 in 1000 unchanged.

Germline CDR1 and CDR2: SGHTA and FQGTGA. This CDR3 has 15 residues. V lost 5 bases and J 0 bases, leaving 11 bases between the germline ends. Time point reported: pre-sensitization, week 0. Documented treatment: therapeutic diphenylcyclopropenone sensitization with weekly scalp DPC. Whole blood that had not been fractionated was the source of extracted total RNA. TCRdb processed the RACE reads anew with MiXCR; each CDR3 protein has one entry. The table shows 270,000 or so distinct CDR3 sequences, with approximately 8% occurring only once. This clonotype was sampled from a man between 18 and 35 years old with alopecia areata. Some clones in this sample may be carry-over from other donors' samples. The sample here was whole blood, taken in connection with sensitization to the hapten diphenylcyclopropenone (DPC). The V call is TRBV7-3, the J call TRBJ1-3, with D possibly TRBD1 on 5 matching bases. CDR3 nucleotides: TGTGCCAGCAGCCGGGACCAGGGCTCTGGAAACACCATATATTTT. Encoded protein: CASSRDQGSGNTIYF.